The present TCR beta chain was sequenced within a study of regulatory T cells in long-lasting Graves disease. Comments on this clonotype: The antigen remains undetermined.

General study results and limits: Favoring TRBV28, TRBJ1-2 and TRBJ2-5 was a feature seen in persistent disease.

Germline values: CDR1 SNHLY, CDR2 FYNNEI. The CDR3 extends over 16 amino acids. V lost 4 bases to trimming and J lost 1 base; unmatched junction nucleotides: 5. Construction of TCR beta libraries relied on iRepertoire HTBI primers and on Arm-PCR targeting CDR3 regions. Each CDR3 protein is one row after TCRdb ran MiXCR on the multiplex PCR reads. The table has roughly 440,000 distinct CDR3 sequences, 16% seen once. Described time point: newly diagnosed GD, antithyroid drugs for less than 3 months. PBMC RNA was the source of the TCR library. Another study also made use of these data, one on T cells in Graves' hyperthyroidism and ophthalmopathy.

This receptor was obtained from a woman younger than 35 with Graves disease. The sequencing used peripheral blood mononuclear cells (PBMCs), collected at new diagnosis, from a patient treated with antithyroid drugs. This chain links TRBV2 with TRBJ2-2; TRBD2 aligns across 8 bases. As DNA, the CDR3 is TGTGCCAGCAGTGGGGACACTAGCGGGAACACCGGGGAGCTGTTTTTT. Amino acids: CASSGDTSGNTGELFF.